The next 23 T cell receptor beta chains were all read from a single sample in a study of T cells after yellow fever vaccination. TCRdb reprocessed the 5' RACE reads with MiXCR, giving one entry per CDR3 protein. The repertoire consists of 300,000 to 350,000 distinct CDR3 sequences, with about 8.3% occurring once and the leading ten covering around 17%. The starting material was PBMCs, obtained around 45 days after the first yellow fever vaccination. These receptors all stem from a man younger than 30 who received the YFV17D yellow fever vaccine.

This clonotype showed up many times. V gene TRBV12-3 or TRBV12-4 combines with J gene TRBJ1-6; D uncertain. V shed 3 bases and J shed 7 bases, with 13 bases lying between them. The CDR3 consists of 15 residues. The DNA for the CDR3 is TGTGCCAGCAGTTTCCTCCCAGGTTCCAATTCACCCCTCCACTTT. Encoded protein: CASSFLPGSNSPLHF.

This chain links TRBV4-3 with TRBJ2-1; 7 bases agree with TRBD2. Trimming removed 1 base from V and 7 bases from J; junction bases left unmatched: 16. The CDR3 totals 18 residues. Germline CDR1 LGHNA, CDR2 YSLEER. CDR3 residues: CASSQGHGGNFLQNEQFF. CDR3 sequence (DNA): TGCGCCAGCAGCCAAGGGCACGGGGGGAATTTTTTACAGAATGAGCAGTTCTTC.

The chain carries TRBV19 and TRBJ2-1, with TRBD2 matching over 8 bases. Looked up from germline, CDR1 is LNHDA and CDR2 is SQIVND (reference sequence). V lost 7 bases and J lost 6; bases outside the gene matches: 5. The CDR3 runs to 13 residues. The CDR3 loop reads CASKRGGFNEQFF. Written as DNA, the CDR3 is TGTGCCAGTAAACGGGGGGGCTTCAATGAGCAGTTCTTC.

The CDR3 sequence is CASSRTRDPDNEQFF. CDR3 DNA sequence: TGCGCCAGCAGCCGGACCCGGGACCCAGACAATGAGCAGTTCTTC. This sequence joins TRBV4-1 and TRBJ2-1; D might be TRBD1 or TRBD2, each matching 5 bases. V lost 4 bases and J lost 5, with 15 bases in between. The CDR3 runs 15 residues. Germline V lookup: CDR1 MGHRA, CDR2 YSYEKL.

This clonotype has at least ten counts. The chain carries TRBV7-2 and TRBJ2-1, with TRBD2 identical over 12 bases. This CDR3 is 16 amino acids long. V lost 3 bases and J lost 5; bases outside the gene matches: 5. CDR1 SGHTA and CDR2 FQGNSA come from the germline V gene. CDR3 nucleotides: TGTGCCAGCAGCTTCCCTAGCGGGGGGGTTAACAATGAGCAGTTCTTC. Its translation: CASSFPSGGVNNEQFF.

The chain combines TRBV7-2 with TRBJ2-2, with 7 bases that match TRBD2. Germline CDR1 is SGHTA and CDR2 is FQGNSA. Trimming at V came to 5 bases and at J to 4 bases, leaving 13 bases not matched to a gene. The CDR3 covers 17 residues. DNA for the CDR3: TGTGCCAGCAGCCTACTAACGGGACTAATAATCACCGGGGAGCTGTTTTTT. Encoded protein: CASSLLTGLIITGELFF.

This clonotype was seen a few times. The rearrangement uses TRBV27 and TRBJ2-4; D assignment may be TRBD1 or TRBD2 (6 bases each). Germline CDR1 MNHEY, CDR2 SMNVEV (reference sequence). V lost 7 bases to trimming and J lost 10 bases, with 20 bases between them. CDR3 length: 14 residues. The CDR3 protein is CASTDIGGREIQYF. The CDR3, as DNA: TGTGCCAGCACTGACATTGGGGGGCGCGAGATTCAGTACTTC.

The chain uses TRBV7-2 and TRBJ2-1; 12 positions agree with TRBD2. The CDR3 extends over 16 amino acids. CDR1 is SGHTA and CDR2 is FQGNSA in the germline V gene. V shed 2 bases, J shed 2 bases, and the junction held 1 base outside the gene matches. The CDR3 DNA sequence: TGTGCCAGCAGCTTACTAGCGGGGGGGGCCTACAATGAGCAGTTCTTC. It translates to CASSLLAGGAYNEQFF. The full variable domain, rest sourced from reference TRBV7-2 and TRBJ2-1, is GAGVSQSPSNKVTEKGKDVELRCDPISGHTALYWYRQSLGQGLEFLIYFQGNSAPDKSGLPSDRFSAERTGGSVSTLTIQRTQQEDSAVYLCASSLLAGGAYNEQFFGPGTRLTVL.

V is TRBV11-2 and J is TRBJ2-1; D gene uncertain. CDR3 length equals 20 residues. V was pared by 5 bases and J by 0 bases, with 26 bases between. Germline-derived CDR1 and CDR2 are SGHAT and FQNNGV. The CDR3: CASSIPLVQPYESSYNEQFF. As DNA, the CDR3 is TGTGCCAGCAGCATACCATTGGTCCAACCATATGAGAGCTCCTACAATGAGCAGTTCTTC.

The J gene is TRBJ2-2, the V gene TRBV7-3; perhaps TRBD1 as D (6 bases). The CDR3 is made up of 13 amino acids. From germline, CDR1 is SGHTA and CDR2 FQGTGA. V dropped 6 bases and J dropped 6 bases, with 11 bases sitting between them. CDR3 sequence: CASRQQGSGELFF. The CDR3 DNA reads TGTGCCAGCAGACAACAGGGTTCCGGGGAGCTGTTTTTT.

The chain links TRBV4-3 to TRBJ2-1; TRBD2 is a possible D gene (6 bases). The CDR3 runs 17 residues. CDR1 and CDR2 from the germline V gene are LGHNA and YSLEER. V shed 0 bases and J shed 4 bases, with 16 bases lying between them. CDR3: CASSQDLGGGSYNEQFF. In DNA form, the CDR3 reads TGCGCCAGCAGCCAAGATCTGGGGGGAGGCTCATACAATGAGCAGTTCTTC.

The sample holds many counts of this clonotype. The V and J genes are TRBV10-3 and TRBJ1-1, with 7 bases that match TRBD1. CDR3 length: 14 residues. V shed 7 bases, J shed 1 base, and the junction held 6 bases outside the gene matches. From germline, CDR1 is ENHRY and CDR2 SYGVKD. The CDR3 reads CAIKTQGRNTEAFF. DNA for the CDR3: TGTGCCATCAAAACACAGGGGAGGAACACTGAAGCTTTCTTT.

A note on this clonotype: The junction and the germline gene differ at one end; a read error may be behind it. This rearrangement joins TRBV25-1 to TRBJ1-2, with a possible D match to TRBD1 (5 bases). The CDR3 length is 12 residues. Germline V gives CDR1 MGHDK, CDR2 SYGVNS. CDR3 bases: TGTGCCAGCACCAACGGGGCCTATGTCTACACCTTC. This gives the protein CASTNGAYVYTF.

This clonotype has only a few counts. The genes are TRBV30 and TRBJ1-4, with D hard to call. CDR3 length equals 16 residues. CDR1 is GTSNPN, CDR2 SVGIG, per germline (reference sequence). Trimming pared 3 bases from V and 7 bases from J, leaving 21 bases between. CDR3 loop: CAWRPGIGIGGEKLFF. For the CDR3, the DNA is TGTGCCTGGAGGCCGGGGATAGGCATCGGTGGTGAAAAACTGTTTTTT.

This sequence joins TRBV5-4 and TRBJ1-2; 9 bases are a match to TRBD1. V shed 4 bases, J shed 4 bases, and the junction held 5 bases outside the gene matches. The germline gives CDR1 SGHNT, CDR2 YYREEE (reference sequence). The CDR3 covers 14 residues. Here the CDR3 reads CASSGGTGSYGYTF. CDR3 in DNA: TGTGCCAGCAGCGGGGGGACAGGGAGCTATGGCTACACCTTC.

V and J are TRBV29-1 and TRBJ2-5; 9 positions agree with TRBD1. Germline V gene lookup returns CDR1 SQVTM and CDR2 ANQGSEA. The CDR3 extends over 15 amino acids. V was pared by 4 bases and J by 4 bases, with 10 bases of the junction left unmatched. In DNA, the CDR3 is TGCAGCGTTGCTCCTCGGACAGGGGAAGGAGAGACCCAGTACTTC. Translation: CSVAPRTGEGETQYF.

This clonotype occurred a few times. DNA of the CDR3: TGCGCCAGCAGCCGCAAGATCGGACGGCCAAAGGAGACCCAGTACTTC. It yields the protein CASSRKIGRPKETQYF. The genes are TRBV4-3 and TRBJ2-5; D remains ambiguous. With 4 bases removed from V and 5 bases from J, the gap between germline ends came to 20 bases. The CDR3 length is 16 residues. Germline loops: CDR1 LGHNA, CDR2 YSLEER.

This chain connects TRBV14 to TRBJ2-1; D possibly uses TRBD1 or TRBD2 (5 bases each). CDR1 SGHDN and CDR2 FVKESK come from the germline V gene. Trimming cost V 4 bases and J 5 bases, with 12 bases left between them. The CDR3 has 14 amino acids. The CDR3 loop reads CASSRVWGNNEQFF. The CDR3 DNA follows: TGTGCCAGCAGCCGTGTCTGGGGGAACAATGAGCAGTTCTTC. Drawing the rest from reference TRBV14 and TRBJ2-1, the complete variable domain is EAGVTQFPSHSVIEKGQTVTLRCDPISGHDNLYWYRRVMGKEIKFLLHFVKESKQDESGMPNNRFLAERTGGTYSTLKVQPAELEDSGVYFCASSRVWGNNEQFFGPGTRLTVL.

A word on this clonotype: A read error may explain this, as a much larger clone is one base away. CDR3 in amino acids: CASSPPYLDTQYF. Here the CDR3 DNA reads TGTGCCAGCAGCCCTCCTTACTTGGATACGCAGTATTTT. This sequence joins TRBV11-2 and TRBJ2-3, with D unresolved. Per the germline V gene, CDR1 is SGHAT and CDR2 is FQNNGV. The CDR3 extends over 13 amino acids. Deletions cut 5 bases from V and 6 bases from J, with 12 bases between. The complete variable domain, with remaining parts taken from reference TRBV11-2 and TRBJ2-3, reads EAGVAQSPRYKIIEKRQSVAFWCNPISGHATLYWYQQILGQGPKLLIQFQNNGVVDDSQLPKDRFSAERLKGVDSTLKIQPAKLEDSAVYLCASSPPYLDTQYFGPGTRLTVL.

This clonotype was picked up a small number of times. The chain is built from TRBV12-5 and TRBJ2-2; the match to TRBD2 covers 10 bases. The CDR3 runs to 17 residues. Looked up from germline, CDR1 is LGHNT and CDR2 is FRNRAP. J gave up 4 bases and V 0 bases, and 5 bases lay outside the gene matches. CDR3 sequence reads: CASGLVIAGGFTGELFF. For the CDR3, the DNA is TGTGCTAGTGGTTTGGTCATAGCGGGGGGCTTCACCGGGGAGCTGTTTTTT. Drawing the rest from reference TRBV12-5 and TRBJ2-2, the complete variable domain is DARVTQTPRHKVTEMGQEVTMRCQPILGHNTVFWYRQTMMQGLELLAYFRNRAPLDDSGMPKDRFSAEMPDATLATLKIQPSEPRDSAVYFCASGLVIAGGFTGELFFGEGSRLTVL.

J is TRBJ2-7 and V is TRBV12-3 or TRBV12-4, with D possibly matching TRBD2 (7 bases). With 10 bases removed from V and 6 bases from J, the gap between germline ends came to 19 bases. The CDR3 is made up of 13 amino acids. In DNA, the CDR3 is TGTGCCACCAAGTGGGGGGGCCTGGGCGAGCAGTACTTC. The encoded protein is CATKWGGLGEQYF.

This clonotype has just a few counts. V gene TRBV6-2 or TRBV6-3 combines with J gene TRBJ2-5, with a possible D match to TRBD2 (6 bases). The CDR3 length is 14 residues. V was cut by 6 bases and J by 5 bases, with 16 bases left in between. Per the germline V gene, CDR1 is MNHEY and CDR2 is SVGEGT. CDR3 sequence: CASRIPGRGETQYF. In DNA form, the CDR3 reads TGTGCCAGCAGGATCCCGGGACGGGGGGAGACCCAGTACTTC.

This clonotype was seen only a few times. The chain recombines TRBV12-3 or TRBV12-4 with TRBJ2-2, with D unresolved. V was clipped by 6 bases and J by 3 bases, with 5 bases between them. The CDR3 sequence is 12 residues long. CDR3 in amino acids: CASRSDTGELFF. In DNA form, the CDR3 reads TGTGCCAGCAGATCGGACACCGGGGAGCTGTTTTTT.